One TCR beta chain is described in this entry. The source of the sample is a study of blood T cell repertoires in COVID-19. At the level of the study: PBMCs, B-cell-depleted T cells, or T cells provided the cDNA or gDNA that made up the material.

The germline CDR1 and CDR2 sequences are MDHEN and SYDVKM. V dropped 3 bases and J dropped 5 bases, with 7 bases sitting between them. This CDR3 comprises 12 residues. Participants' own reports of clinical history determined their cohort assignment. Sequenced by immunoSEQ multiplex PCR; TCRdb stores in-frame clones only, minus some. The profile shows around 260,000 clones, under 90% of them singletons. Sequencing was performed on PBMCs or T cells enriched from blood (not recorded which). The chain recombines TRBV28 with TRBJ1-1; D not certain. The clonotype was recovered from a man under 40 with acute COVID-19. DNA for the CDR3: TGTGCCAGCAGTTTTTTACGGACTGAAGCTTTCTTT. Translation: CASSFLRTEAFF.